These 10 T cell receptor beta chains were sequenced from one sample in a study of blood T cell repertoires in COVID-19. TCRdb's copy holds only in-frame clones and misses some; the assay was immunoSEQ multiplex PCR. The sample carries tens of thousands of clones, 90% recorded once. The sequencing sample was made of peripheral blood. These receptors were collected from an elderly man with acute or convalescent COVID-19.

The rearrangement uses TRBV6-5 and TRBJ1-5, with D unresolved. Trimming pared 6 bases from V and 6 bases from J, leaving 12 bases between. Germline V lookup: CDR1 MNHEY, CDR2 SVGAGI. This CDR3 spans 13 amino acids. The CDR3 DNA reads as TGTGCCAGCAGACAGTCCCTGGGTCAGCCCCAGCATTTT. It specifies CASRQSLGQPQHF.

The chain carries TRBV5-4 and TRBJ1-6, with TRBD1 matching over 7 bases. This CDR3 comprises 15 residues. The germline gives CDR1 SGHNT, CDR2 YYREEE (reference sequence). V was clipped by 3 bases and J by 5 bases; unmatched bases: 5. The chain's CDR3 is CASSSYRGNNSPLHF. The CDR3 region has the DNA TGTGCCAGCAGCTCCTACAGGGGCAATAATTCACCCCTCCACTTT.

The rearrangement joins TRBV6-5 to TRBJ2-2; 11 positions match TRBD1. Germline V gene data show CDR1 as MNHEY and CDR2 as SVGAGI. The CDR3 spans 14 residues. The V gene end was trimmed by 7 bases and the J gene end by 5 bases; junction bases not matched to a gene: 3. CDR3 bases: TGTGCCAGCACCTGGGACAGGGGGACCGGGGAGCTGTTTTTT. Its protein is CASTWDRGTGELFF.

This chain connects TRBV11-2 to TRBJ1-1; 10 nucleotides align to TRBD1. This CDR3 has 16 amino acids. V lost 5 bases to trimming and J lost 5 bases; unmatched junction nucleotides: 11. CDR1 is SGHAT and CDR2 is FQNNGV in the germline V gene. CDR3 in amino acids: CASSPTGQGVGTEAFF. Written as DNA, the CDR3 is TGTGCCAGCAGCCCCACCGGACAGGGGGTAGGGACTGAAGCTTTCTTT.

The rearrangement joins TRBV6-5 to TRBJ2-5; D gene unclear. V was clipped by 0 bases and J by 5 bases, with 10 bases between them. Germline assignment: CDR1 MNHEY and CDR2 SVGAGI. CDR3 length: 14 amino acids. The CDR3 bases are TGTGCCAGCAGTTACTCGAAGCTTTCCGAGACCCAGTACTTC. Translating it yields CASSYSKLSETQYF.

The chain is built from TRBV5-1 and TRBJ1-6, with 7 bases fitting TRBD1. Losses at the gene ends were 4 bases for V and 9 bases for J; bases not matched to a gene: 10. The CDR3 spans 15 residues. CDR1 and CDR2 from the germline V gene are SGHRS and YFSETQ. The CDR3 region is CASSTGTANVSPLHF. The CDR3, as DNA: TGCGCCAGCAGCACCGGGACAGCTAACGTTTCACCCCTCCACTTT. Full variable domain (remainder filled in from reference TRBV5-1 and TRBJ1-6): KAGVTQTPRYLIKTRGQQVTLSCSPISGHRSVSWYQQTPGQGLQFLFEYFSETQRNKGNFPGRFSGRQFSNSRSEMNVSTLELGDSALYLCASSTGTANVSPLHFGNGTRLTVT.

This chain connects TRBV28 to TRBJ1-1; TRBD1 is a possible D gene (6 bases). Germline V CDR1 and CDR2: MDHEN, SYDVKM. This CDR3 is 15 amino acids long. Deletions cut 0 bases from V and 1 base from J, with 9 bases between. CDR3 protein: CASSLWGGGNTEAFF. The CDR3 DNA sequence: TGTGCCAGCAGTTTATGGGGAGGGGGGAACACTGAAGCTTTCTTT. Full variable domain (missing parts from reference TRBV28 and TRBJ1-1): DVKVTQSSRYLVKRTGEKVFLECVQDMDHENMFWYRQDPGLGLRLIYFSYDVKMKEKGDIPEGYSVSREKKERFSLILESASTNQTSMYLCASSLWGGGNTEAFFGQGTRLTVV.

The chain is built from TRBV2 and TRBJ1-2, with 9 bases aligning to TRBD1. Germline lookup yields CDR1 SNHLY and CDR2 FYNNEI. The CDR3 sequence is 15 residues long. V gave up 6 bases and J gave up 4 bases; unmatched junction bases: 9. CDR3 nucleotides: TGTGCCAGCAGAGTGGGACAGGGAGGAGTCTATGGCTACACCTTC. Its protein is CASRVGQGGVYGYTF.

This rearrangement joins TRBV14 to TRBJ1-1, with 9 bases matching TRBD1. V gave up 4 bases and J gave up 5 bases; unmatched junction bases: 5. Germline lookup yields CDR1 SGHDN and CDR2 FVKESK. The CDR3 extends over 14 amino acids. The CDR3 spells CASSLTGGTTEAFF. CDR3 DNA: TGTGCCAGCAGCCTAACAGGGGGCACAACTGAAGCTTTCTTT.

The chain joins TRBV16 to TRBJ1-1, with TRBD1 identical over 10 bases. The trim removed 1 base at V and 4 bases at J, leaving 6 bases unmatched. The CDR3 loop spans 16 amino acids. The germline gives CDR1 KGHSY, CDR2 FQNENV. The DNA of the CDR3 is TGTGCCAGCAGCCAATGGGGGACAGGGGTGAGCACTGAAGCTTTCTTT. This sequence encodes CASSQWGTGVSTEAFF.